This T cell receptor beta chain is drawn from a study of radiotherapy plus CTLA-4 blockade in lung cancer. On the study more broadly: Of the patients, 18% showed objective responses and around 32% attained disease control.

With ipilimumab providing CTLA-4 blockade, focal radiation was administered to patients who had chemo-refractory metastatic non-small-cell lung cancer. TCRdb keeps only in-frame clones here, not all; method: immunoSEQ multiplex PCR. Among approximately 94,000 clones, approximately 80% were seen once, and the ten largest hold roughly 24%. Points from the study as a whole: How blood T cell clones changed early, along with interferon-beta, reportedly forecast response best. Clones of tumor-derived TCRs expanded in blood after radiotherapy plus ipilimumab.

The V and J ends lost 2 bases and 4 bases respectively, with 3 bases between them. From germline, CDR1 is ENHRY and CDR2 SYGVKD. CDR3 length: 12 amino acids. Worth noting for this clone: Its specificity is not known.

The source was peripheral blood, collected from a patient treated with radiotherapy plus ipilimumab. The chain combines TRBV10-3 with TRBJ2-1, with unresolved D. This receptor was obtained from a human donor with non-small cell lung cancer that progressed on radiotherapy plus ipilimumab. The CDR3 sequence is CAISERYNEQFF. For the CDR3, the DNA is TGTGCCATCAGTGAGAGATACAATGAGCAGTTCTTC.